A single sample gave rise to the 3 T cell receptor beta chains below, sequenced in a study of CD8 T cells in Susac syndrome. RNA in amounts of roughly 0.45 to 1 ug was reverse transcribed with random hexamers. TCRdb recomputed calls from the immunoSEQ multiplex PCR reads with MiXCR, one row per CDR3 protein. The data contain nearly 200,000 distinct CDR3 sequences, 90% to 95% of them seen just once; the ten biggest clones take up about 0.09%. The sample was CD4+ T cells from PBMCs. The receptor set was obtained from a human donor with multiple sclerosis.

This chain uses TRBV12-3 or TRBV12-4 with TRBJ2-1; either TRBD1 or TRBD2 may supply D (5 bases each). The CDR3 runs 12 residues. The V end was cut by 5 bases, the J end by 11 bases, with 13 bases between. CDR3 sequence (DNA): TGTGCCAGCAGTCCTCCCGGGACCAAGCAGTTCTTC. Protein sequence: CASSPPGTKQFF.

The chain uses TRBV30 and TRBJ1-2, with D possibly being TRBD1 (5 bases). Germline loops: CDR1 GTSNPN, CDR2 SVGIG (reference sequence). Trimming pared 0 bases from V and 7 bases from J, leaving 12 bases between. The CDR3 runs 13 residues. The CDR3 DNA is TGTGCCTGGAGTGTAGTTGCGGGGGGTGGCTACACCTTC. Encoded protein: CAWSVVAGGGYTF.

This clonotype was seen once. The genes are TRBV19 and TRBJ2-3, with TRBD1 matching 7 bases. The CDR3 is made up of 16 amino acids. J lost 1 base, V lost 5 bases, and 9 bases had no gene match. Germline CDR1 LNHDA, CDR2 SQIVND (reference sequence). The CDR3 loop reads CASSENRGIGTDTQYF. DNA for the CDR3: TGTGCCAGTAGTGAGAACAGGGGTATTGGCACAGATACGCAGTATTTT.